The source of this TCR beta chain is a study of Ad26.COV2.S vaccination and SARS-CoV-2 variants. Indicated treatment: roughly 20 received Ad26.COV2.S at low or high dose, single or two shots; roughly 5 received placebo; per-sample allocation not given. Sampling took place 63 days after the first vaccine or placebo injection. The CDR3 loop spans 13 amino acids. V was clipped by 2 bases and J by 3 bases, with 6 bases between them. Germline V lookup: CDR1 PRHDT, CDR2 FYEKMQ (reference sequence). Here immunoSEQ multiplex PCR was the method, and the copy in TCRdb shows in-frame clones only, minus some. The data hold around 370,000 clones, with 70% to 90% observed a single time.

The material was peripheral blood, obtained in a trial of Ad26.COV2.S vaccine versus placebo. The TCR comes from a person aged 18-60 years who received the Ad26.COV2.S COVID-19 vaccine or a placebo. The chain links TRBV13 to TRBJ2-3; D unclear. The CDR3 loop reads CASSLRVTDTQYF. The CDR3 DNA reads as TGTGCCAGCAGCTTACGGGTGACAGATACGCAGTATTTT.